This T cell receptor (beta chain) was identified during a study of cytomegalovirus exposure and HLA in healthy donors. Study results and limitations: One variant, a missense change in DCLRE1C, was linked in a later analysis to TCR beta V- and J-gene trimming. Among TCR beta chains of equal frequency, HLA-associated ones were more clonally expanded in a later analysis. Most TCR sequences showed up rarely, but some public TCRs showed up in many donors.

Primers for the PCR totalled 60 Vbeta and 13 Jbeta. The method was immunoSEQ multiplex PCR; TCRdb's version includes in-frame clones alone and lacks a portion of them. The table shows 150,000 to 200,000 clones, with 75% to 90% occurring only once. This clone came up once. The antigen remains undetermined. Sequencing was performed on PBMCs. This TCR derives from a woman between 18 and 29 years old in good health and CMV-seronegative.

The CDR3 reads CASSERLAPIDTQYF. In DNA, the CDR3 is TGTGCCAGCAGTGAACGGCTAGCTCCTATAGATACGCAGTATTTT. The J gene is TRBJ2-3, the V gene TRBV2; the D gene is possibly TRBD2 (5 bases). V gave up 2 bases and J gave up 5 bases, with 14 bases separating them. Germline CDR1 is SNHLY and CDR2 is FYNNEI. This CDR3 spans 15 amino acids. The variable domain in full, with the rest retrieved from reference TRBV2 and TRBJ2-3, is EPEVTQTPSHQVTQMGQEVILRCVPISNHLYFYWYRQILGQKVEFLVSFYNNEISEKSEIFDDQFSVERPDGSNFTLKIRSTKLEDSAMYFCASSERLAPIDTQYFGPGTRLTVL.